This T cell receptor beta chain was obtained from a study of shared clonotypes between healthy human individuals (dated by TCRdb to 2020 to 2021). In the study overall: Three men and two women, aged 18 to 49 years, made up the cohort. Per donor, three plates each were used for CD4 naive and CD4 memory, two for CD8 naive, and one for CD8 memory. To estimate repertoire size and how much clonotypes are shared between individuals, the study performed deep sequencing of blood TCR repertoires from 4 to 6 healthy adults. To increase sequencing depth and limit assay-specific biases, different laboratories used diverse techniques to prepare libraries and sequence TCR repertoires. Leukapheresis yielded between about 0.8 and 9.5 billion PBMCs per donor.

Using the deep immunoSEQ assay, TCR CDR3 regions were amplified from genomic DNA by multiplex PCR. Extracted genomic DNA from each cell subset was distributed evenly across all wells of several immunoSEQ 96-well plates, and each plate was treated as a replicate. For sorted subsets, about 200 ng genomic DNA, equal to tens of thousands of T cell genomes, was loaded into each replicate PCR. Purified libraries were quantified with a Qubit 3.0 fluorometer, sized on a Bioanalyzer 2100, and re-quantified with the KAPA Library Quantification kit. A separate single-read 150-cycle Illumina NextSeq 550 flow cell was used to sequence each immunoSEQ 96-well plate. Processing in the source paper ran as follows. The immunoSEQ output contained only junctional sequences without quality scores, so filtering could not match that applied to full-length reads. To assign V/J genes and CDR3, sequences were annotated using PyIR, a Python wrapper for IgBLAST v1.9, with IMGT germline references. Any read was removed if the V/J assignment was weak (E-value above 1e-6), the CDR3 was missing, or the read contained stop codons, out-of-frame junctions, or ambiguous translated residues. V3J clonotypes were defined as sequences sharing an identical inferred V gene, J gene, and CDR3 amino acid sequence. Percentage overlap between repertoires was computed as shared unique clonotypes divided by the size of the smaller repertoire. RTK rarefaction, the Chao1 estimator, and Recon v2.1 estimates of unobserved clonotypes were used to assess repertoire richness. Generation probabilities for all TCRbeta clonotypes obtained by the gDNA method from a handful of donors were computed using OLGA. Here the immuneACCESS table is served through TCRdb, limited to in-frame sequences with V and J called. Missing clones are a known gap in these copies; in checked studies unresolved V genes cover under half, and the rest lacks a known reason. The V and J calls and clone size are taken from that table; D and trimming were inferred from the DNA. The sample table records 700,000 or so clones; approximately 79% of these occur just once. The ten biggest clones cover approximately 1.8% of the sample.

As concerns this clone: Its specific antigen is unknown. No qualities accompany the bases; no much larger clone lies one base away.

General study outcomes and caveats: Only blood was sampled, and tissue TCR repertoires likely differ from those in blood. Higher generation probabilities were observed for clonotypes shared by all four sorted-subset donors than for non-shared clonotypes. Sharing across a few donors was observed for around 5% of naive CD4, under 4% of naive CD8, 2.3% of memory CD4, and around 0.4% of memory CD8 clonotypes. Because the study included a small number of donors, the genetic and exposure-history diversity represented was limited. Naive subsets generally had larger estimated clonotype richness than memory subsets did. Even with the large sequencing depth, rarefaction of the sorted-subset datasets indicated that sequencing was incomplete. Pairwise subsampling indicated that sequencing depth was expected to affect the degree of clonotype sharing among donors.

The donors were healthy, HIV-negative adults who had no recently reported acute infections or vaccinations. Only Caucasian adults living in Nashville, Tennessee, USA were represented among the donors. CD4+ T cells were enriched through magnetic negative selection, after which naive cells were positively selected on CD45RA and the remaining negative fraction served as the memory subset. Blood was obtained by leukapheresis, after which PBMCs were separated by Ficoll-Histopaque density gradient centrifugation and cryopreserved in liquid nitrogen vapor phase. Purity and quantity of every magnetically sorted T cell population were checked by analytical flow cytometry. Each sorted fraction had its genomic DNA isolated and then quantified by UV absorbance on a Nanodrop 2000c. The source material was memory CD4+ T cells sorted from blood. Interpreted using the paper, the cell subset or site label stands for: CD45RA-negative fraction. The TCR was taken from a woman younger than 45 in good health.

The CDR3 region has the sequence CASSLPGTGLNYGYTF. The nucleotides read TGTGCCAGCAGCCTGCCCGGGACAGGGCTGAACTATGGCTACACCTTC. The rearranged segments are TRBV14 and TRBJ1-2, and TRBD1 aligns with 9 junction nucleotides. Compared with germline, V lacks 4 bases and J lacks 2 bases; bases without a gene match: 8. The CDR3 spans 16 residues, from the cysteine through the phenylalanine. Only CDR3 DNA is held: 48 bases, read in frame from base 1. Per the germline V gene, SGHDN is the CDR1 and FVKESK is the CDR2. Joined to the reference TRBV14 and TRBJ1-2 proteins, this CDR3 gives the full variable domain: EAGVTQFPSHSVIEKGQTVTLRCDPISGHDNLYWYRRVMGKEIKFLLHFVKESKQDESGMPNNRFLAERTGGTYSTLKVQPAELEDSGVYFCASSLPGTGLNYGYTFGSGTRLTVV.